This T cell receptor beta chain was documented in a study of cytomegalovirus exposure and HLA in healthy donors. As for the study in general: As released early, the data held roughly 85 million unique TCRs from HLA-typed donors.

Germline CDR1 and CDR2: MNHEY and SMNVEV (reference sequence). The CDR3 has 14 amino acids. Losses at the gene ends were 3 bases for V and 3 bases for J; bases not matched to a gene: 3. Study conclusions and caveats: Certain indistinguishable V segments, among them TRBV6-2 and TRBV6-3, were excluded. Among the most significant clusters, several appeared linked to common viral pathogens in a later analysis.

PCR was performed using 60 Vbeta and 13 Jbeta primers. Generated by immunoSEQ multiplex PCR, the TCRdb table keeps only in-frame clones and is missing some. The sample includes tens of thousands of clones, 85% to 90% seen only once; the top ten take approximately 2.3%. The donors (healthy individuals) were bone marrow donors. About this clone: What it recognizes is unknown.

The genes are TRBV27 and TRBJ2-3; 7 bases fit TRBD2. The sequence was obtained from a young man in good health and CMV-seronegative. Sequencing input: PBMCs. CDR3 coding DNA: TGTGCCAGCAGTTTTAACGGGAGGACAGATACGCAGTATTTT. This codes for CASSFNGRTDTQYF.